Each of the 16 T cell receptor beta chains below was sequenced from the same sample in a study of CD8 T cells in Susac syndrome. A quantity of about 0.5 to 1 ug RNA underwent reverse transcription using random hexamers. TCRdb processed the immunoSEQ multiplex PCR reads anew with MiXCR; each CDR3 protein has one entry. Among roughly 160,000 distinct CDR3 sequences listed, around 94% were seen once. The specimen was CD4+ T cells from PBMCs. The receptors originated from a human donor in good health.

The chain joins TRBV12-5 to TRBJ2-3; the D gene is possibly TRBD1 (6 bases). Germline values: CDR1 LGHNT, CDR2 FRNRAP. The CDR3 loop spans 14 amino acids. V was trimmed by 3 bases and J by 10 bases, leaving 17 bases between them. The CDR3 DNA is TGTGCTAGTGGTTTATCAGGGGCGGAGACGTCGCAGTATTTT. Amino acids: CASGLSGAETSQYF.

The V and J genes are TRBV20-1 and TRBJ2-1; 16 bases are shared with TRBD2. The V gene end was trimmed by 1 base and the J gene end by 5 bases; junction bases not matched to a gene: 11. From germline, CDR1 is DFQATT and CDR2 SNEGSKA (reference sequence). The CDR3 covers 19 residues. DNA for the CDR3: TGCAGTGCTAGAGTCGGGACTAGCGGGGGGGTTTTAATCCACAATGAGCAGTTCTTC. It specifies CSARVGTSGGVLIHNEQFF.

The chain employs TRBV3-1 and TRBJ2-1; perhaps TRBD2 as D (5 bases). Germline CDR1 and CDR2: LGHDT and YNNKEL (reference sequence). The germline V and J ends were trimmed by 0 bases and 5 bases, with 11 bases remaining between them. The CDR3 consists of 15 residues. In nucleotides, the CDR3 is TGTGCCAGCAGCCAAGACGTGAGACTACACAATGAGCAGTTCTTC. Translated, it gives CASSQDVRLHNEQFF.

The J gene is TRBJ2-7, the V gene TRBV4-1; 9 nucleotides align to TRBD1. With V trimmed by 0 bases and J by 5 bases, 8 bases remained unmatched. CDR1 and CDR2 (germline): MGHRA, YSYEKL. The CDR3 extends over 16 amino acids. The DNA for the CDR3 is TGCGCCAGCAGCCAAGACCGAACAGGGGGCGGCGACGAGCAGTACTTC. Its protein product is CASSQDRTGGGDEQYF.

The chain recombines TRBV7-2 with TRBJ2-7; 10 nucleotides match TRBD1. CDR3 size: 14 residues. J lost 3 bases, V lost 5 bases, and 4 bases had no gene match. Germline V CDR1 and CDR2: SGHTA, FQGNSA. The CDR3, as DNA: TGTGCCAGCAGCGCCGACAGGGGGCACTACGAGCAGTACTTC. This translates into CASSADRGHYEQYF.

This chain uses TRBV5-1 with TRBJ2-7; D might be TRBD2 (5 bases). The CDR3 sequence is 18 residues long. Per germline, CDR1 SGHRS and CDR2 YFSETQ. Between the trimmed V and J ends, which lost 1 base and 2 bases, there was a span of 22 bases. Here the CDR3 DNA reads TGCGCCAGCAGCTTGATGGTCGGGGTAGGCTCCATTACCTACGAGCAGTACTTC. Its protein product is CASSLMVGVGSITYEQYF. Together with reference TRBV5-1 and TRBJ2-7, the CDR3 gives the full variable domain: KAGVTQTPRYLIKTRGQQVTLSCSPISGHRSVSWYQQTPGQGLQFLFEYFSETQRNKGNFPGRFSGRQFSNSRSEMNVSTLELGDSALYLCASSLMVGVGSITYEQYFGPGTRLTVT.

The chain combines TRBV5-6 with TRBJ2-7; D uncertain. The CDR3 is 13 residues long. Trimming cost V 4 bases and J 7 bases, with 15 bases left between them. From germline, CDR1 is SGHDT and CDR2 YYEEEE. CDR3 in DNA: TGTGCCAGCAGCCCTACTAATACCGCAGAGCAGTACTTC. It encodes CASSPTNTAEQYF.

The V and J genes are TRBV2 and TRBJ2-7, with D unresolved. The CDR3 is 13 residues long. The V end lost 5 bases, the J end lost 0 bases, and 8 bases lay between the germline ends. The V gene's germline CDR1 is SNHLY and CDR2 FYNNEI. Here the CDR3 reads CASSPGYSYEQYF. DNA of the CDR3: TGTGCCAGCAGTCCCGGTTACTCCTACGAGCAGTACTTC.

The CDR3 nucleotides read TGCAGTGCTAGTCGCACTAGCGGGGGCCGGGGGCCAGATACGCAGTATTTT. As protein: CSASRTSGGRGPDTQYF. This chain joins TRBV20-1 and TRBJ2-3; 11 nucleotides match TRBD2. The CDR3 covers 17 residues. The V and J ends lost 3 bases and 4 bases, in that order; junction bases with no gene match: 12. Germline CDR1 DFQATT, CDR2 SNEGSKA (reference sequence).

The V call is TRBV6-1, the J call TRBJ2-5, with D maybe TRBD2 (7 bases). The CDR3 extends over 17 amino acids. Trimming stripped 7 bases from V and 0 bases from J, with 21 bases between. Germline V gene lookup returns CDR1 MNHNS and CDR2 SASEGT. CDR3 sequence: CASMGGGAARNQETQYF. The DNA of the CDR3 is TGTGCCAGCATGGGAGGGGGGGCCGCGCGTAACCAAGAGACCCAGTACTTC.

The chain recombines TRBV15 with TRBJ1-5, with D maybe TRBD1 (5 bases). Germline lookup yields CDR1 LNHNV and CDR2 YYDKDF (reference sequence). Trimming took 4 bases from V and 2 from J, leaving 18 bases between them. The CDR3 extends over 17 amino acids. The CDR3 loop reads CATSIISGRRGNQPQHF. In DNA form, the CDR3 reads TGTGCCACCAGCATTATATCAGGGCGGCGGGGCAATCAGCCCCAGCATTTT.

This clonotype was recorded only once. The chain combines TRBV6-2 or TRBV6-3 with TRBJ2-1; the D call may be TRBD1 or TRBD2 (5 bases each). The V gene lost 7 bases and the J gene lost 8 bases, with 12 bases spanning the gap. The germline CDR1 and CDR2 sequences are MNHEY and SVGEGT. The CDR3 consists of 12 residues. The CDR3 loop reads CASTAGRDEQFF. In DNA form, the CDR3 reads TGTGCCAGCACGGCAGGGCGGGATGAGCAGTTCTTC.

The chain recombines TRBV20-1 with TRBJ2-7; 9 nucleotides agree with TRBD1. This CDR3 comprises 16 residues. With V trimmed by 3 bases and J by 6 bases, 15 bases remained unmatched. In germline, CDR1 is DFQATT, CDR2 SNEGSKA (reference sequence). The CDR3 sequence: CSARLRGQGPTAEQYF. DNA of the CDR3: TGCAGTGCTAGGCTTAGGGGACAGGGACCGACCGCCGAGCAGTACTTC.

The gene calls are TRBV3-1 and TRBJ2-7, with a tentative D call TRBD1 (5 bases). The CDR3 has 12 amino acids. Germline V gives CDR1 LGHDT, CDR2 YNNKEL (reference sequence). V was pared by 4 bases and J by 6 bases, with 10 bases between. The CDR3 DNA sequence: TGTGCCAGCAGCCCACCCCAGGGCGAGCAGTACTTC. Translation: CASSPPQGEQYF.

Only one count was recorded for this clonotype. CDR3 protein: CSARDPGTKNQPQHF. For the CDR3, the DNA is TGCAGTGCTAGAGATCCGGGCACGAAAAATCAGCCCCAGCATTTT. The chain couples TRBV20-1 to TRBJ1-5; D not certain. CDR1 DFQATT and CDR2 SNEGSKA come from the germline V gene (reference sequence). The V gene lost 0 bases and the J gene lost 4 bases, with 13 bases spanning the gap. The CDR3 contains 15 residues.

V and J are TRBV12-3 or TRBV12-4 and TRBJ2-2, with a possible D match to TRBD2 (5 bases). V lost 5 bases and J 6 bases, leaving 10 bases between the germline ends. The CDR3 is 13 residues long. The CDR3 region is CASSRGPPGELFF. The CDR3 region has the DNA TGTGCCAGCAGTCGAGGGCCCCCCGGGGAGCTGTTTTTT.